This record concerns one TCR beta chain sequence. Its antigen is undetermined. This specimen belongs to a study of cytomegalovirus exposure and HLA in healthy donors. Notes on the study in general: A later analysis associated 16,000 or so TCR beta sequences with HLA alleles at a 0.05 false discovery rate.

There are 15 residues in the CDR3. Trimming cost V 5 bases and J 5 bases; bases outside gene matches: 11. The V gene's germline CDR1 is SGHTA and CDR2 FQGTGA. The PCR made use of 60 Vbeta and 13 Jbeta primers. TCRdb keeps only in-frame clones here, not all; method: immunoSEQ multiplex PCR. The repertoire consists of around 150,000 clones, with over 75% occurring once and the leading ten covering under 2%. The TCR comes from a woman aged 18-30 years in good health and CMV-seronegative. Material: PBMCs. The chain recombines TRBV7-3 with TRBJ2-5, with 7 bases that match TRBD2. Here the CDR3 DNA reads TGTGCCAGCAGCCCGACCCCGGGAGGAGGGGAGACCCAGTACTTC. The encoded protein is CASSPTPGGGETQYF.